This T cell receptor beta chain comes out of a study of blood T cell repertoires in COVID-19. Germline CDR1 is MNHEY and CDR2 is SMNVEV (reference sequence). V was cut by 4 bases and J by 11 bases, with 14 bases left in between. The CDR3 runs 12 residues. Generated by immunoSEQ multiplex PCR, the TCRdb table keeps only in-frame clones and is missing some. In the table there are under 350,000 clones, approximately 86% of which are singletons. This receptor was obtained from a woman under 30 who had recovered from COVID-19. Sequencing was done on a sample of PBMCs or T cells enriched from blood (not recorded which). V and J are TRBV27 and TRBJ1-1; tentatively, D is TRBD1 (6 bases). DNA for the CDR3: TGTGCCAGCAGTTGGGCGGGGGGGCAGGCTTTCTTT. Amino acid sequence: CASSWAGGQAFF.